These T cell receptor beta chains were read from a single sample in a study of OX40 agonist ivuxolimab in advanced cancers. Data came from immunoSEQ multiplex PCR; TCRdb stores just in-frame clones and leaves some out. The data contain tens of thousands of clones, 89% of them singletons. The material was CD4+ or CD8+ T cells sorted from blood, obtained in a trial of the OX40 agonist ivuxolimab. Receptors originate from an adult with an advanced solid tumor such as melanoma, head and neck, liver or kidney cancer. Both conserved end residues are part of each CDR3. A D gene is named only where the DNA matches it firmly. Clone size is not always given. Where it is, it says once, few, many or a class for expanded clones.

len: 15
d_gene: TRBD1
j_gene: TRBJ1-1
v_gene: TRBV5-1
abundance: -
CDR3nt: TGCGCCAGCAGCCCCAGGACAGGGGTCAACACTGAAGCTTTCTTT
CDR3aa: CASSPRTGVNTEAFF

len: 19
d_gene: -
j_gene: TRBJ1-1
v_gene: TRBV21-1
abundance: -
CDR3nt: TGTGCCAGCAGCCCAAGAAGGCGGGACAGGAGAATTAGGTACACTGAAGCTTTCTTT
CDR3aa: CASSPRRRDRRIRYTEAFF

len: 14
d_gene: -
j_gene: TRBJ1-5
v_gene: TRBV11-2
abundance: -
CDR3nt: TGTGCCAGCAGCTTAGGGGGGATCTTTCAGCCCCAGCATTTT
CDR3aa: CASSLGGIFQPQHF

len: 15
d_gene: -
j_gene: TRBJ2-7
v_gene: TRBV6-1
abundance: once
CDR3nt: TGTGCCAGCAGACCAGTACGGCAGGGAGAGCAAGAGCAGTACTTC
CDR3aa: CASRPVRQGEQEQYF

len: 16
d_gene: -
j_gene: TRBJ1-2
v_gene: TRBV4-1
abundance: -
CDR3nt: TGCGCCAGCAGCCAAGATGGGTCAGGAGCTAACTATGGCTACACCTTC
CDR3aa: CASSQDGSGANYGYTF

len: 15
d_gene: -
j_gene: TRBJ1-1
v_gene: TRBV4-1
abundance: -
CDR3nt: TGCGCCAGCAGCCGACCCCGAGGGGGGGGCACTGAAGCTTTCTTT
CDR3aa: CASSRPRGGGTEAFF

len: 13
d_gene: TRBD2
j_gene: TRBJ2-2
v_gene: TRBV5-1
abundance: -
CDR3nt: TGCGCCAGCAGCCTCGGGAGGGCCGGGGAGCTGTTTTTT
CDR3aa: CASSLGRAGELFF

len: 14
d_gene: -
j_gene: TRBJ2-2
v_gene: TRBV7-9
abundance: -
CDR3nt: TGTGCCAGCAGCTCGGGACTGTACACCGGGGAGCTGTTTTTT
CDR3aa: CASSSGLYTGELFF

len: 13
d_gene: -
j_gene: TRBJ2-5
v_gene: TRBV6-4
abundance: -
CDR3nt: TGTGCCAGCAGTGAGGAGGCGGGACAGACCCAGTACTTC
CDR3aa: CASSEEAGQTQYF

len: 12
d_gene: -
j_gene: TRBJ2-2
v_gene: TRBV2
abundance: once
CDR3nt: TGTGCCAGCAAAGGCGATGGCGGGGAGCTGTTTTTT
CDR3aa: CASKGDGGELFF

len: 13
d_gene: -
j_gene: TRBJ1-2
v_gene: TRBV10-3
abundance: -
CDR3nt: TGTGCCATCAGTGAGGTACCCAACTATGGCTACACCTTC
CDR3aa: CAISEVPNYGYTF

len: 15
d_gene: TRBD1
j_gene: TRBJ2-1
v_gene: TRBV15
abundance: -
CDR3nt: TGTGCCACCAGCGTGGACAGGGGGCGCGTAGATGAGCAGTTCTTC
CDR3aa: CATSVDRGRVDEQFF

len: 15
d_gene: -
j_gene: TRBJ2-3
v_gene: TRBV5-4
abundance: -
CDR3nt: TGTGCCAGCAGCTTAGGACGCCTTAGCACAGATACGCAGTATTTT
CDR3aa: CASSLGRLSTDTQYF

len: 14
d_gene: -
j_gene: TRBJ2-7
v_gene: TRBV7-9
abundance: few
CDR3nt: TGTGCCAGCAGCCAACCAACAGGGCTGGGCGAGCAGTACTTC
CDR3aa: CASSQPTGLGEQYF

len: 14
d_gene: TRBD1
j_gene: TRBJ2-1
v_gene: TRBV19
abundance: -
CDR3nt: TGTGCCAGTGGCCGGGACAGGGTACTCAATGAGCAGTTCTTC
CDR3aa: CASGRDRVLNEQFF

len: 16
d_gene: TRBD1
j_gene: TRBJ2-7
v_gene: TRBV4-1
abundance: -
CDR3nt: TGCGCCAGCAGCCATCCCCGGGACAGGGGGCCCCTCGAGCAGTACTTC
CDR3aa: CASSHPRDRGPLEQYF

len: 15
d_gene: TRBD1
j_gene: TRBJ2-2
v_gene: TRBV5-4
abundance: -
CDR3nt: TGTGCCAGCAGCCACCGGGACAGGGGGACCGGGGAGCTGTTTTTT
CDR3aa: CASSHRDRGTGELFF

len: 15
d_gene: TRBD1
j_gene: TRBJ1-1
v_gene: TRBV30
abundance: -
CDR3nt: TGTGCCTGGAACCCCGCGGACAGGAGGAACACTGAAGCTTTCTTT
CDR3aa: CAWNPADRRNTEAFF

len: 17
d_gene: -
j_gene: TRBJ2-5
v_gene: TRBV30
abundance: -
CDR3nt: TGTGCCTGGAGAGACACCTATCAGGGCTGGGGTCAAGAGACCCAGTACTTC
CDR3aa: CAWRDTYQGWGQETQYF

len: 13
d_gene: -
j_gene: TRBJ1-1
v_gene: TRBV27
abundance: -
CDR3nt: TGTGCCAGCAGTTTCGTAATGAACACTGAAGCTTTCTTT
CDR3aa: CASSFVMNTEAFF

len: 16
d_gene: -
j_gene: TRBJ2-6
v_gene: TRBV5-4
abundance: -
CDR3nt: TGTGCCAGCAGCCCCAGGGCGCAATCTGGGGCCAACGTCCTGACTTTC
CDR3aa: CASSPRAQSGANVLTF

len: 15
d_gene: TRBD1
j_gene: TRBJ1-2
v_gene: TRBV6-5
abundance: -
CDR3nt: TGTGCCAGCAGTTACCTCGGGACAGGGGGGTATGGCTACACCTTC
CDR3aa: CASSYLGTGGYGYTF

len: 15
d_gene: -
j_gene: TRBJ2-6
v_gene: TRBV27
abundance: -
CDR3nt: TGTGCCAGCAGTGTCACAGGGCACGGGGCCAACGTCCTGACTTTC
CDR3aa: CASSVTGHGANVLTF

len: 16
d_gene: TRBD2
j_gene: TRBJ2-1
v_gene: TRBV7-6
abundance: -
CDR3nt: TGTGCCAGCAGCTCCGTTGTGACTAGCGGCAACAATGAGCAGTTCTTC
CDR3aa: CASSSVVTSGNNEQFF

len: 14
d_gene: -
j_gene: TRBJ2-5
v_gene: TRBV5-6
abundance: few
CDR3nt: TGTGCCAGCAGCTTGGGAGGGGTTCACAAGACCCAGTACTTC
CDR3aa: CASSLGGVHKTQYF

len: 13
d_gene: -
j_gene: TRBJ2-2
v_gene: TRBV10-1
abundance: -
CDR3nt: TGCGCCAGCAGTGGGCGGAACACCGGGGAGCTGTTTTTT
CDR3aa: CASSGRNTGELFF

len: 15
d_gene: TRBD2
j_gene: TRBJ2-2
v_gene: TRBV7-9
abundance: -
CDR3nt: TGTGCCAGCAGCTCTAGAGCGGGGGGGACCGGGGAGCTGTTTTTT
CDR3aa: CASSSRAGGTGELFF

len: 15
d_gene: TRBD1
j_gene: TRBJ1-2
v_gene: TRBV6-5
abundance: few
CDR3nt: TGTGCCAGCAGTCCGGGACAGCTATCTAACTATGGCTACACCTTC
CDR3aa: CASSPGQLSNYGYTF

len: 13
d_gene: -
j_gene: TRBJ1-2
v_gene: TRBV6-1
abundance: -
CDR3nt: TGTGCCAGCAGGCCGGCAGCGTCCTATGGCTACACCTTC
CDR3aa: CASRPAASYGYTF

len: 19
d_gene: TRBD2
j_gene: TRBJ2-3
v_gene: TRBV4-2
abundance: few
CDR3nt: TGTGCCAGCAGCCAAGACGTGCCTAGCGGGGGGCTTAAGACAGATACGCAGTATTTT
CDR3aa: CASSQDVPSGGLKTDTQYF

len: 15
d_gene: TRBD1
j_gene: TRBJ1-6
v_gene: TRBV30
abundance: -
CDR3nt: TGTGCCTGGAGTGTAGGAGGGGGGACAGGCTCACCCCTCCACTTT
CDR3aa: CAWSVGGGTGSPLHF

len: 18
d_gene: TRBD2
j_gene: TRBJ2-5
v_gene: TRBV7-9
abundance: once
CDR3nt: TGTGCCAGCAGCTTAGGGACTAGCGGGGGGAGCGTGACGGAGACCCAGTACTTC
CDR3aa: CASSLGTSGGSVTETQYF

len: 13
d_gene: -
j_gene: TRBJ2-5
v_gene: TRBV27
abundance: -
CDR3nt: TGTGCCAGCAGTTTATCGAGGGGGGAGACCCAGTACTTC
CDR3aa: CASSLSRGETQYF

len: 12
d_gene: -
j_gene: TRBJ2-7
v_gene: TRBV6-1
abundance: -
CDR3nt: TGTGCCAGCAGGGATAGCGAGTACGAGCAGTACTTC
CDR3aa: CASRDSEYEQYF

len: 13
d_gene: TRBD1
j_gene: TRBJ2-7
v_gene: TRBV11-2
abundance: -
CDR3nt: TGTGCCAGCAGCTTTCCAGGGGGCAACGAGCAGTACTTC
CDR3aa: CASSFPGGNEQYF

len: 15
d_gene: -
j_gene: TRBJ1-3
v_gene: TRBV5-6
abundance: -
CDR3nt: TGTGCCAGCAGCCCAACCAGGCTCTCTGGAAACACCATATATTTT
CDR3aa: CASSPTRLSGNTIYF

len: 13
d_gene: -
j_gene: TRBJ1-5
v_gene: TRBV30
abundance: -
CDR3nt: TGTGCCGCGGAGGGAGGCAGCAATCAGCCCCAGCATTTT
CDR3aa: CAAEGGSNQPQHF

len: 15
d_gene: TRBD2
j_gene: TRBJ2-5
v_gene: TRBV5-4
abundance: -
CDR3nt: TGTGCCAGCAGCTACCCTAGCGGAAACCAAGAGACCCAGTACTTC
CDR3aa: CASSYPSGNQETQYF

len: 16
d_gene: TRBD2
j_gene: TRBJ2-5
v_gene: TRBV5-3
abundance: -
CDR3nt: TGTGCCAGAAGTCCTCAATTGTCGCGGGGGAAAGAGACCCAGTACTTC
CDR3aa: CARSPQLSRGKETQYF

len: 16
d_gene: -
j_gene: TRBJ1-1
v_gene: TRBV11-2
abundance: -
CDR3nt: TGTGCCAGCAGCTTAGAAGGGAGGTGGATAAACACTGAAGCTTTCTTT
CDR3aa: CASSLEGRWINTEAFF

len: 16
d_gene: -
j_gene: TRBJ2-6
v_gene: TRBV19
abundance: -
CDR3nt: TGTGCCAGTAGTATTGGACTGACCTCTGGGGCCAACGTCCTGACTTTC
CDR3aa: CASSIGLTSGANVLTF

len: 15
d_gene: TRBD1
j_gene: TRBJ1-2
v_gene: TRBV25-1
abundance: -
CDR3nt: TGTGCCAGCAGTCCACGGGACAGGGCAGGCTATGGCTACACCTTC
CDR3aa: CASSPRDRAGYGYTF

len: 14
d_gene: -
j_gene: TRBJ1-1
v_gene: TRBV4-1
abundance: -
CDR3nt: TGCGCCAGCAGCTTCAGGGACTTTGACACTGAAGCTTTCTTT
CDR3aa: CASSFRDFDTEAFF

len: 17
d_gene: TRBD1
j_gene: TRBJ1-2
v_gene: TRBV5-4
abundance: -
CDR3nt: TGTGCCAGCAGCTTGGGAGGGACAGGGCTAACTAACTATGGCTACACCTTC
CDR3aa: CASSLGGTGLTNYGYTF

len: 13
d_gene: -
j_gene: TRBJ1-2
v_gene: TRBV6-5
abundance: -
CDR3nt: TGTGCCAGCAGTTCCTCAGGACAGCGTGGCTACACCTTC
CDR3aa: CASSSSGQRGYTF

len: 14
d_gene: -
j_gene: TRBJ2-3
v_gene: TRBV18
abundance: once
CDR3nt: TGTGCCAGCTCCCTCAGGAGAGCACCAGATACGCAGTATTTT
CDR3aa: CASSLRRAPDTQYF

len: 17
d_gene: TRBD1
j_gene: TRBJ1-1
v_gene: TRBV7-9
abundance: -
CDR3nt: TGTGCCAGCAGCCCCAGGGACAGGGCCTCGATGAACACTGAAGCTTTCTTT
CDR3aa: CASSPRDRASMNTEAFF

len: 15
d_gene: -
j_gene: TRBJ2-7
v_gene: TRBV18
abundance: -
CDR3nt: TGTGCCAGCTCACCACCCCGCAGGGACTCCTACGAGCAGTACTTC
CDR3aa: CASSPPRRDSYEQYF

len: 15
d_gene: TRBD1
j_gene: TRBJ2-7
v_gene: TRBV6-5
abundance: -
CDR3nt: TGTGCCAGCAGACCCCCGGGACAGGGGACCTACGAGCAGTACTTC
CDR3aa: CASRPPGQGTYEQYF

len: 15
d_gene: TRBD2
j_gene: TRBJ2-3
v_gene: TRBV10-3
abundance: -
CDR3nt: TGTGCCATCAGTGAACTAGCGGCGACCACAGATACGCAGTATTTT
CDR3aa: CAISELAATTDTQYF

len: 14
d_gene: TRBD2
j_gene: TRBJ2-3
v_gene: TRBV25-1
abundance: -
CDR3nt: TGTGCCAGCAGTGAAGCTAGCGGGACTTATACGCAGTATTTT
CDR3aa: CASSEASGTYTQYF

len: 14
d_gene: -
j_gene: TRBJ1-1
v_gene: TRBV5-5
abundance: -
CDR3nt: TGTGCCAGCAGTTCCTACAGGGCGGCCACTGAAGCTTTCTTT
CDR3aa: CASSSYRAATEAFF

len: 14
d_gene: -
j_gene: TRBJ2-2
v_gene: TRBV5-1
abundance: -
CDR3nt: TGCGCCAGCAGCATCGGACAGCGTGCCGGGGAGCTGTTTTTT
CDR3aa: CASSIGQRAGELFF

len: 13
d_gene: -
j_gene: TRBJ2-3
v_gene: TRBV5-1
abundance: -
CDR3nt: TGCGCCAGCGGCCTCGTAGGAACAGATACGCAGTATTTT
CDR3aa: CASGLVGTDTQYF

len: 13
d_gene: -
j_gene: TRBJ1-1
v_gene: TRBV7-2
abundance: -
CDR3nt: TGTGCCAGCAGCTCTGCCTCCGGGACTGAAGCTTTCTTT
CDR3aa: CASSSASGTEAFF